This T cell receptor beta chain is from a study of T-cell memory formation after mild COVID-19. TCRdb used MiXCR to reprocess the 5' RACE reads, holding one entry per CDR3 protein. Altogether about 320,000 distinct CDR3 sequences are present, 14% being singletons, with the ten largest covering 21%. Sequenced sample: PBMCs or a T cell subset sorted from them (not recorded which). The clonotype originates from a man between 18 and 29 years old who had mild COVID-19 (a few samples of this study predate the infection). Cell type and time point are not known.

CDR3 DNA: TGTGCCAGCAGCTTAGCCCCTCGCCCCTACGAGCAGTACTTC. Its protein product is CASSLAPRPYEQYF. The rearrangement uses TRBV11-2 and TRBJ2-7; no clear D. The CDR3 has 14 amino acids. CDR1 is SGHAT, CDR2 FQNNGV, per germline. Trimming cost V 1 base and J 2 bases, with 9 bases left between them.